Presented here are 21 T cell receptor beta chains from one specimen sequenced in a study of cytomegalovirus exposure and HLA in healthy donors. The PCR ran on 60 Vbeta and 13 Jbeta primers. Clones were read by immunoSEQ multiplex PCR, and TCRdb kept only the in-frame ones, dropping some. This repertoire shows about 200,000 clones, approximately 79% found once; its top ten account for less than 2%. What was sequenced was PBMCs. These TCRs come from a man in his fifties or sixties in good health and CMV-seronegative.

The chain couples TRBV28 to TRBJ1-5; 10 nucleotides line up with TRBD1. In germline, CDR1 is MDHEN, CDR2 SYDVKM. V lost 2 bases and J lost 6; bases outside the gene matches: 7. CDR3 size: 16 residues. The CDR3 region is CASSLPTGGEGQPQHF. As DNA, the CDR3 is TGTGCCAGCAGTTTACCGACAGGGGGCGAAGGTCAGCCCCAGCATTTT. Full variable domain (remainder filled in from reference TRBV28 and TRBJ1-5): DVKVTQSSRYLVKRTGEKVFLECVQDMDHENMFWYRQDPGLGLRLIYFSYDVKMKEKGDIPEGYSVSREKKERFSLILESASTNQTSMYLCASSLPTGGEGQPQHFGDGTRLSIL.

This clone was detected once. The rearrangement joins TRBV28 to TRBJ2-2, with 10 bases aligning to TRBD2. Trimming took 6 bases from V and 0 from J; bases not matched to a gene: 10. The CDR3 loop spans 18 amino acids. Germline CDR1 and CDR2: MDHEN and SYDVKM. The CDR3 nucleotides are TGTGCCAGCAGCCCCCCCGGACTAGCGGAGACGAACACCGGGGAGCTGTTTTTT. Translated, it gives CASSPPGLAETNTGELFF.

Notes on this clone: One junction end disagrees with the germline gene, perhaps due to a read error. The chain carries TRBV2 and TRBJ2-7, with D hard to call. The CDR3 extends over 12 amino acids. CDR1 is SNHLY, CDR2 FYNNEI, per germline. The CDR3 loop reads CANSLNTYEQYF. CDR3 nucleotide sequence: TGTGCCAACAGTTTGAACACCTACGAGCAGTACTTC.

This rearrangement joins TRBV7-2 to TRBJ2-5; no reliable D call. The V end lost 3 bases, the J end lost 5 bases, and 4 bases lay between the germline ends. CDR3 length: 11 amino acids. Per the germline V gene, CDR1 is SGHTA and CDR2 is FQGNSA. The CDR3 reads CASSFQETQYF. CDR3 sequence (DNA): TGTGCCAGCAGCTTTCAGGAGACCCAGTACTTC.

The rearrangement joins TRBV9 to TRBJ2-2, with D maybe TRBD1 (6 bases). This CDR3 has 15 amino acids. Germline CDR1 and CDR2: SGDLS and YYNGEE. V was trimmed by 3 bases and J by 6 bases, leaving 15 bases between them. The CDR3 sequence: CASSATGTKAGELFF. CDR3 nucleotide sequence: TGTGCCAGCAGCGCCACAGGGACGAAGGCCGGGGAGCTGTTTTTT.

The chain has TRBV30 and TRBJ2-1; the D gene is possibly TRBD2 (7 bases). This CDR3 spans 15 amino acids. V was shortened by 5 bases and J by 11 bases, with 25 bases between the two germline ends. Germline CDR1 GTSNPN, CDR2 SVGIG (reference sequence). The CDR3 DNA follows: TGTGCCTGGGTGCTCGGGGCTGGACTAGGGGGGAAGCAGTTCTTC. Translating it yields CAWVLGAGLGGKQFF.

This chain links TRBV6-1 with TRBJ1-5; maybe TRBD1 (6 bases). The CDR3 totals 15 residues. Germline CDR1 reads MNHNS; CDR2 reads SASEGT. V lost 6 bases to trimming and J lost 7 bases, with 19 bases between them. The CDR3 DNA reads TGTGCCAGCAGCGCCGACAGGTCGAGAGGGCAGCCCCAGCATTTT. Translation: CASSADRSRGQPQHF.

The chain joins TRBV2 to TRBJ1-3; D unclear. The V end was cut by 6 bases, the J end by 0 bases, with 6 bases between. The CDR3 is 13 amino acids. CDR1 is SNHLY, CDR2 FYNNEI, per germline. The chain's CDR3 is CASSGSSGNTIYF. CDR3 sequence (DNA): TGTGCCAGCAGCGGTAGCTCTGGAAACACCATATATTTT.

Here the CDR3 reads CASSQRAGTDTQYF. DNA for the CDR3: TGCGCCAGCAGCCAAAGGGCGGGGACAGATACGCAGTATTTT. The gene calls are TRBV4-1 and TRBJ2-3; D is perhaps TRBD2 (6 bases). Trimming took off 2 bases at V and 3 bases at J, with 9 bases between the two ends. This CDR3 is built from 14 residues. Looked up from germline, CDR1 is MGHRA and CDR2 is YSYEKL.

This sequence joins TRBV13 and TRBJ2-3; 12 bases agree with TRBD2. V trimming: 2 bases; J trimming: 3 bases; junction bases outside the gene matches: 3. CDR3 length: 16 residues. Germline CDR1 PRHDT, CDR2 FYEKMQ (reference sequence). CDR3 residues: CASSLRTSGTTDTQYF. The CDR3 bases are TGTGCCAGCAGCTTACGGACTAGCGGGACTACAGATACGCAGTATTTT.

CDR3 loop: CAISDSGTGRSYEQYF. Written as DNA, the CDR3 is TGTGCCATCAGTGATTCCGGGACAGGGAGATCCTACGAGCAGTACTTC. This chain connects TRBV10-3 to TRBJ2-7; 9 nucleotides agree with TRBD1. V shed 3 bases, J shed 1 base, and the junction held 7 bases outside the gene matches. This CDR3 has 16 amino acids. CDR1 is ENHRY, CDR2 SYGVKD, per germline.

CDR3 amino acids: CASSPQREGRSLSYEQYF. The DNA for the CDR3 is TGTGCCAGCAGCCCGCAGAGGGAAGGGCGGTCCCTCTCCTACGAGCAGTACTTC. V and J are TRBV28 and TRBJ2-7; D perhaps matches TRBD2 (5 bases). The ends were cut back, 6 bases at V and 0 bases at J, with 24 bases in the middle. From germline, CDR1 is MDHEN and CDR2 SYDVKM. The CDR3 is 18 residues long.

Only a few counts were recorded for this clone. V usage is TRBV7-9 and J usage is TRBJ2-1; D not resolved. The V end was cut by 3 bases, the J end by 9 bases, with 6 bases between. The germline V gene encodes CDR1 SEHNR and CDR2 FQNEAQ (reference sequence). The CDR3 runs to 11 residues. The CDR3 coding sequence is TGTGCCAGCAGCTTCATAGCTGAGCAGTTCTTC. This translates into CASSFIAEQFF.

Here the CDR3 reads CASRRGGSPSTDTQYF. The CDR3 DNA reads as TGTGCCAGCAGGCGGGGGGGGTCCCCTAGCACAGATACGCAGTATTTT. The rearrangement uses TRBV6-4 and TRBJ2-3; 9 nucleotides line up with TRBD2. After removal of 6 bases from V and 0 bases from J, the junction contained 7 bases not matched to a gene. The CDR3 has 16 residues. Germline V gene lookup returns CDR1 MRHNA and CDR2 SNTAGT.

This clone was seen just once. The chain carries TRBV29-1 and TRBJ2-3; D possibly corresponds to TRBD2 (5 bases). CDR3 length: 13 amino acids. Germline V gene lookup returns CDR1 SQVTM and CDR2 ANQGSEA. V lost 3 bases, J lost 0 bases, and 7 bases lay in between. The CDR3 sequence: CSVEEDSTDTQYF. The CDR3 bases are TGCAGCGTTGAGGAGGACAGCACAGATACGCAGTATTTT.

CDR3 in amino acids: CASSKLTTYEQYF. CDR3 DNA sequence: TGTGCCAGCAGCAAACTTACAACCTACGAGCAGTACTTC. The genes are TRBV21-1 and TRBJ2-7; no check of the table's D call, TRBD1, against the DNA was made. TRBV21-1 counts as a pseudogene. This CDR3 spans 13 amino acids.

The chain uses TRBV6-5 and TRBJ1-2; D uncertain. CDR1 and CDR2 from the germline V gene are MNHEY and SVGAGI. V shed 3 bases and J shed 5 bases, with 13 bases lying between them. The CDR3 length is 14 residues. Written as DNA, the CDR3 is TGTGCCAGCAGTTATTCGGGATCCGGGTATGGCTACACCTTC. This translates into CASSYSGSGYGYTF.

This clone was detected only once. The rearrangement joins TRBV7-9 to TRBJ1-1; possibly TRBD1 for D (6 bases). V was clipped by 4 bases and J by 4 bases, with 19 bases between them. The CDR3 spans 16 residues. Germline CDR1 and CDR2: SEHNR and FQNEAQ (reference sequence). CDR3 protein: CASSSGAGGPRTEAFF. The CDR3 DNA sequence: TGTGCCAGCAGCTCGGGCGCGGGGGGGCCCCGCACTGAAGCTTTCTTT.

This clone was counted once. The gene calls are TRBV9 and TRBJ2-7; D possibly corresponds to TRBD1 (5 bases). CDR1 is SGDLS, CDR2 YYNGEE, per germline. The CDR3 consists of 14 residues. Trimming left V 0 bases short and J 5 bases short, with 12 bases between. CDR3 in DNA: TGTGCCAGCAGCGTAGGTCCAGGGCTAAACGAGCAGTACTTC. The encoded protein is CASSVGPGLNEQYF.

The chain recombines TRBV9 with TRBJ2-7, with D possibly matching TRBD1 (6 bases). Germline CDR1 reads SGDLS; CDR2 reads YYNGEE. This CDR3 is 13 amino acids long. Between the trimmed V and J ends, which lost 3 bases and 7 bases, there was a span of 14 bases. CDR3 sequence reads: CASSATGWEEQYF. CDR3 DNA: TGTGCCAGCAGCGCGACAGGATGGGAAGAGCAGTACTTC.

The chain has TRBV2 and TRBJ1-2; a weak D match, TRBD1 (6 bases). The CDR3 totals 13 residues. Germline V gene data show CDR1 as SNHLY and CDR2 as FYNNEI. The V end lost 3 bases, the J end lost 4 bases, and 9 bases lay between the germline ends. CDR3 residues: CASSDRGVYGYTF. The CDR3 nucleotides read TGTGCCAGCAGTGACAGGGGCGTCTATGGCTACACCTTC.